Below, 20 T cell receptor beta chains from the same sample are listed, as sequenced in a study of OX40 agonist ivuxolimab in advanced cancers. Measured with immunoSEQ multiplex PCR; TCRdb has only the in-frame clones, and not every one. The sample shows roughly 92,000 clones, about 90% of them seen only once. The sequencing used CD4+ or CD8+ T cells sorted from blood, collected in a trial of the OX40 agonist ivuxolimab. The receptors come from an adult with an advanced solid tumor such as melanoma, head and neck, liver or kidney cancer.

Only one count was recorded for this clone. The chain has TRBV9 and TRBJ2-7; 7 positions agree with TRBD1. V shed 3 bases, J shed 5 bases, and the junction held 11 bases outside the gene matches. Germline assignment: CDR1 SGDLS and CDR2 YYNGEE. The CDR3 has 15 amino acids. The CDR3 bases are TGTGCCAGCAGCGCCTCCGGGACAGCTATCAACGAGCAGTACTTC. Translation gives CASSASGTAINEQYF.

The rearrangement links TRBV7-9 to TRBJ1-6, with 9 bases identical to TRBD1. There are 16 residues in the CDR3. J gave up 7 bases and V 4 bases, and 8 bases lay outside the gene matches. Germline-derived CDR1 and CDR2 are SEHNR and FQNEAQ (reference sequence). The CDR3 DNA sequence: TGTGCCAGCAGCTCGCAATCTGGACAGGGGAATTCACCCCTCCACTTT. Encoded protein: CASSSQSGQGNSPLHF.

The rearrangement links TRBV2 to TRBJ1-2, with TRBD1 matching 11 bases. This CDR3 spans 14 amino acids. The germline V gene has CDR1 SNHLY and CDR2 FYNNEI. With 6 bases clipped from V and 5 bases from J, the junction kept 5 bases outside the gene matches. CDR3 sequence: CASRGDRGLYGYTF. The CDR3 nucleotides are TGTGCCAGCAGGGGGGACAGGGGGTTATATGGCTACACCTTC. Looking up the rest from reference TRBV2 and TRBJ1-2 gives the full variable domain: EPEVTQTPSHQVTQMGQEVILRCVPISNHLYFYWYRQILGQKVEFLVSFYNNEISEKSEIFDDQFSVERPDGSNFTLKIRSTKLEDSAMYFCASRGDRGLYGYTFGSGTRLTVV.

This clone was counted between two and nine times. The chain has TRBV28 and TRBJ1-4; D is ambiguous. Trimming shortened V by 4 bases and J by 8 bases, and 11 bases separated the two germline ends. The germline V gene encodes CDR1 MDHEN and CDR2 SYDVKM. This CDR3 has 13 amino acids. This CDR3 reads CASSSPPREKLFF. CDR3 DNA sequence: TGTGCCAGCAGTTCACCCCCTAGGGAAAAACTGTTTTTT.

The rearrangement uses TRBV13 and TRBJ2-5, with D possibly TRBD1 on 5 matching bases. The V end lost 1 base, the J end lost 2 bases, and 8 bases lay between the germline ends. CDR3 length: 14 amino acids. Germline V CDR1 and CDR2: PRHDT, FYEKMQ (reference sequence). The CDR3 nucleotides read TGTGCCAGCAGCTTAGCCCAGGGACAAGAGACCCAGTACTTC. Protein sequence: CASSLAQGQETQYF.

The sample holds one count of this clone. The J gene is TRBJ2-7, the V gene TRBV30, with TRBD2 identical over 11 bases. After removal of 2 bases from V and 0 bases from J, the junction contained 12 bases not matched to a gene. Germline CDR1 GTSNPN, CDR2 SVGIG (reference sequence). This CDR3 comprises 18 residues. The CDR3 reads CAWSHPGTSGRSSYEQYF. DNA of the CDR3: TGTGCCTGGAGTCACCCCGGGACTAGCGGAAGGAGCTCCTACGAGCAGTACTTC.

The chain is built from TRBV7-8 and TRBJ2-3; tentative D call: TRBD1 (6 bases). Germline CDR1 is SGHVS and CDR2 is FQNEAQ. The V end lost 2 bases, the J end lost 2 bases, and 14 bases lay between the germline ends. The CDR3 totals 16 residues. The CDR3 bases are TGTGCCAGCAGCTTACTCCGGGACACTTACACAGATACGCAGTATTTT. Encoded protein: CASSLLRDTYTDTQYF.

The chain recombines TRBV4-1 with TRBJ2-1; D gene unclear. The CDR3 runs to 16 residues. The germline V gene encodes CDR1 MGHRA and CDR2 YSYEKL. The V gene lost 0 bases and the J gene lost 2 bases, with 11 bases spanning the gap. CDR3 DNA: TGCGCCAGCAGCCAAGAGCTACTTAGCCCCTACAATGAGCAGTTCTTC. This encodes CASSQELLSPYNEQFF.

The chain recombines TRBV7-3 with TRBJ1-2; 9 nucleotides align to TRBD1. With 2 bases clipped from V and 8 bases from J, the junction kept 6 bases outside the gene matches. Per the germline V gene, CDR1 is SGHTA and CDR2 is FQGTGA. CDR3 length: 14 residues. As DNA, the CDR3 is TGTGCCAGCAGCTTAGACGGGACAGGGAGAGGCTACACCTTC. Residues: CASSLDGTGRGYTF. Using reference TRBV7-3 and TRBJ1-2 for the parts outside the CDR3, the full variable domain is GAGVSQTPSNKVTEKGKYVELRCDPISGHTALYWYRQSLGQGPEFLIYFQGTGAADDSGLPNDRFFAVRPEGSVSTLKIQRTERGDSAVYLCASSLDGTGRGYTFGSGTRLTVV.

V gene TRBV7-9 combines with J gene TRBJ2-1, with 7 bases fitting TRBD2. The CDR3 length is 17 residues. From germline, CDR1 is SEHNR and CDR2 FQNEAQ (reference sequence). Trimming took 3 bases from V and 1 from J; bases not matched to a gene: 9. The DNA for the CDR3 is TGTGCCAGCAGCTTTACCCTGCGGGAGTCGTCCTACAATGAGCAGTTCTTC. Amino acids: CASSFTLRESSYNEQFF.

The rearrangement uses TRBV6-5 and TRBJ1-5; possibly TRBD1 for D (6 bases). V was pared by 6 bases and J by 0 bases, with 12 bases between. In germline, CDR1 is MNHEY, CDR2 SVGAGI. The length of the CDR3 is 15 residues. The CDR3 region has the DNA TGTGCCAGCAGCGATGGACAGTATAGCAATCAGCCCCAGCATTTT. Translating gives CASSDGQYSNQPQHF.

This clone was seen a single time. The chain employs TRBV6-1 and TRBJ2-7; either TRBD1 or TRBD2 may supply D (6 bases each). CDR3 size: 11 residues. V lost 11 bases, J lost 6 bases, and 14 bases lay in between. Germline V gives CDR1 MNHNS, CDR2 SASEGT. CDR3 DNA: TGTGCCGGACTACAGGGCAGCGAGCAGTACTTC. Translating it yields CAGLQGSEQYF.

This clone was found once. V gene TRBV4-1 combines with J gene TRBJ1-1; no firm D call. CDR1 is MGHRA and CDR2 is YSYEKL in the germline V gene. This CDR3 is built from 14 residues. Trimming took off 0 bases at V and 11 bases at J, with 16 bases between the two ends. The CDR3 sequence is CASSQELGREPAFF. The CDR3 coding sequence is TGCGCCAGCAGCCAAGAGCTAGGGAGGGAACCTGCTTTCTTT.

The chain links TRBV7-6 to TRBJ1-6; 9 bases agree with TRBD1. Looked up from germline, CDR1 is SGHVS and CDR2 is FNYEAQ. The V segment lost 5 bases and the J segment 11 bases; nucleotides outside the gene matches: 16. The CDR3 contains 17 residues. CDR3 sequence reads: CASSQPQAGTGMAPLHF. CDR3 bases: TGTGCCAGCAGCCAACCACAGGCCGGGACAGGGATGGCACCCCTCCACTTT.

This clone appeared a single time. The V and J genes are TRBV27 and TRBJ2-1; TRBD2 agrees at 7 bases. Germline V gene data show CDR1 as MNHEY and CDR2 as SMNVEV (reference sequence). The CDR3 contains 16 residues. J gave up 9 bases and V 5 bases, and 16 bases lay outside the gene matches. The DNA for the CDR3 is TGTGCCAGCAGTGACGGTGGCGGGAGTAATATATTTGAGCAGTTCTTC. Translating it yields CASSDGGGSNIFEQFF.

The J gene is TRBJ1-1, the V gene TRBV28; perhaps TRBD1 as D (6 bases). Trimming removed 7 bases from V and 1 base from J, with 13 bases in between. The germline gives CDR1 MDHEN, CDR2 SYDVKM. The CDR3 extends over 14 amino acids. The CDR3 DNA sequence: TGTGCCAGCAAACACTTAGGGGGGAACACTGAAGCTTTCTTT. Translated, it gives CASKHLGGNTEAFF.

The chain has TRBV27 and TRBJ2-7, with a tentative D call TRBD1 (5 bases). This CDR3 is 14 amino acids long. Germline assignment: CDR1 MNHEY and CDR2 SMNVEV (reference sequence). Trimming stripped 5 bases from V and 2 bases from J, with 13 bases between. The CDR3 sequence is CASSPRQITYEQYF. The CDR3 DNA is TGTGCCAGCAGTCCAAGACAGATAACCTACGAGCAGTACTTC.

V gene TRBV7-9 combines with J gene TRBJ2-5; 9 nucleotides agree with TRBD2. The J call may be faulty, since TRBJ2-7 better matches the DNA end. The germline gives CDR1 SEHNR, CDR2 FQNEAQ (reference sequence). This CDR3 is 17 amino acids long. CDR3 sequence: CASSLYVLTSGTYEQYF. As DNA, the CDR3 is TGTGCCAGCAGCTTATACGTTTTGACTAGCGGCACCTACGAGCAGTACTTC.

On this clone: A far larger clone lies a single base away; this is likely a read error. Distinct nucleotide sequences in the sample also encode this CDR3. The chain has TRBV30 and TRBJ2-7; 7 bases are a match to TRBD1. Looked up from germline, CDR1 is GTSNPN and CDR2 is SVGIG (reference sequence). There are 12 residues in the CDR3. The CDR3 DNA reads TGCGCCCTACGGGCAGGGGGTAACGAGCAGTACTTC. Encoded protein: CALRAGGNEQYF. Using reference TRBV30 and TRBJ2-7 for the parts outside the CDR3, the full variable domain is SQTIHQWPATLVQPVGSPLSLECTVEGTSNPNLYWYRQAAGRGLQLLFYSVGIGQISSEVPQNLSASRPQDRQFILSSKKLLLSDSGFYLCALRAGGNEQYFGPGTRLTVT.

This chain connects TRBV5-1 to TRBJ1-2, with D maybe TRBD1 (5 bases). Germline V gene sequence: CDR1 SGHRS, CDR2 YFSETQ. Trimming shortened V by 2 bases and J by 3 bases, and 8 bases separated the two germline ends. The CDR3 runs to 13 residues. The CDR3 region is CASSFAGDYGYTF. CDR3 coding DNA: TGCGCCAGCAGCTTCGCGGGGGACTATGGCTACACCTTC.